This T cell receptor beta chain derives from a study of blood T cell repertoires in COVID-19. Sequencing was performed with immunoSEQ multiplex PCR; in TCRdb, only in-frame clones are kept and a portion is missing. The data contain 80,000 or so clones, approximately 83% of them singletons. The germline V and J ends were trimmed by 0 bases and 5 bases, with 10 bases remaining between them. This CDR3 region has 15 residues. The V gene's germline CDR1 is MGHRA and CDR2 YSYEKL. The V and J genes are TRBV4-1 and TRBJ1-4, with D maybe TRBD1 (6 bases). The sequence was obtained from a human donor in a cohort sampled during active COVID-19. Material: peripheral blood. The CDR3 sequence is CASSQDGRGNEKLFF. As DNA, the CDR3 is TGCGCCAGCAGCCAAGATGGGAGGGGGAATGAAAAACTGTTTTTT.